The 16 T cell receptor beta chains given below trace back to one sample, sequenced in a study of blood T cell repertoires in COVID-19. The assay was immunoSEQ multiplex PCR, and TCRdb's table has in-frame clones only and misses some. The table shows about 250,000 clones, with about nine tenths occurring only once. The sample was PBMCs or T cells enriched from blood (not recorded which). Source of these receptors: a middle-aged man who had recovered from COVID-19.

This chain's CDR3 is CASSSNLPGLGAGGEQFF. CDR3 nucleotides: TGTGCCAGCAGCTCCAACCTCCCGGGACTAGGAGCGGGAGGTGAGCAGTTCTTC. The chain carries TRBV7-3 and TRBJ2-1; TRBD2 matches 9 bases. CDR1 is SGHTA and CDR2 is FQGTGA in the germline V gene. The V gene end was trimmed by 4 bases and the J gene end by 9 bases; junction bases not matched to a gene: 19. This CDR3 region has 18 residues.

This sequence joins TRBV4-1 and TRBJ2-1, with D possibly TRBD2 on 7 matching bases. The CDR3 extends over 14 amino acids. V dropped 4 bases and J dropped 9 bases, with 16 bases sitting between them. Germline V gene sequence: CDR1 MGHRA, CDR2 YSYEKL. CDR3 sequence reads: CASSPIGGAVEQFF. CDR3 nucleotides: TGCGCCAGCAGCCCGATTGGGGGGGCAGTTGAGCAGTTCTTC.

This sequence joins TRBV7-9 and TRBJ2-5; the match to TRBD1 covers 7 bases. Trimming cost V 5 bases and J 3 bases; bases outside gene matches: 3. The CDR3 loop spans 13 amino acids. Germline-derived CDR1 and CDR2 are SEHNR and FQNEAQ (reference sequence). For the CDR3, the DNA is TGTGCCAGCAGCCAACAGGGGAAAGAGACCCAGTACTTC. This gives the protein CASSQQGKETQYF.

The V call is TRBV28, the J call TRBJ1-4; 7 positions agree with TRBD1. Per germline, CDR1 MDHEN and CDR2 SYDVKM. CDR3 length: 14 amino acids. The junction had 7 bases not matched to a gene; V was cut back by 5 bases and J by 7 bases. CDR3 sequence: CASSPPGGAEKLFF. The CDR3 coding sequence is TGTGCCAGCAGTCCGCCAGGGGGAGCTGAAAAACTGTTTTTT.

V and J are TRBV6-5 and TRBJ1-3; D is uncertain. The CDR3 is made up of 15 amino acids. Germline CDR1 MNHEY, CDR2 SVGAGI. Trimming pared 4 bases from V and 3 bases from J, leaving 13 bases between. The CDR3 DNA is TGTGCCAGCAGTTTGGTACTCGGGAGTGGAAACACCATATATTTT. This translates into CASSLVLGSGNTIYF.

This clone was picked up one time. The J gene is TRBJ1-6, the V gene TRBV7-2; maybe TRBD1 (6 bases). CDR1 is SGHTA and CDR2 is FQGNSA in the germline V gene. The CDR3 is 13 amino acids. The germline V and J ends were trimmed by 5 bases and 8 bases, with 10 bases remaining between them. CDR3 in DNA: TGTGCCAGCAGCATTAACAGGGATTCACCCCTCCACTTT. As protein: CASSINRDSPLHF.

This sequence joins TRBV6-2 or TRBV6-3 and TRBJ2-3; no clear D. The germline V and J ends were trimmed by 0 bases and 5 bases, with 6 bases remaining between them. Germline CDR1 and CDR2: MNHEY and SVGEGT. The CDR3 contains 13 residues. The CDR3 DNA follows: TGTGCCAGCAGTTACTCGAGGTTAGATACGCAGTATTTT. Translated: CASSYSRLDTQYF.

The chain couples TRBV5-4 to TRBJ1-1; no clear D gene. The CDR3 spans 13 residues. From germline, CDR1 is SGHNT and CDR2 YYREEE (reference sequence). V was pared by 0 bases and J by 0 bases, with 3 bases between. The CDR3 DNA reads as TGTGCCAGCAGCTTGGTCATGAACACTGAAGCTTTCTTT. As protein: CASSLVMNTEAFF.

This clone was recorded a few times. The DNA is omitted, as the CDR3 cannot be located on it reliably, and the CDR3 follows TCRdb's listing. The chain links TRBV27 to TRBJ1-6. The CDR3 comprises 16 residues, both ends counted. Germline CDR1 reads MNHEY; CDR2 reads SMNVEV (reference sequence). The CDR3 loop is CASSSSGSSYNSPLHF.

CDR3 region: CASALGDSITGELFF. CDR3 nucleotide sequence: TGTGCCAGTGCCCTAGGGGACAGTATCACCGGGGAGCTGTTTTTT. The rearrangement uses TRBV19 and TRBJ2-2; TRBD1 agrees at 7 bases. Unmatched junction bases numbered 10, after V lost 8 bases and J lost 4 bases. In germline, CDR1 is LNHDA, CDR2 SQIVND (reference sequence). The length of the CDR3 is 15 residues.

As regards this clone: The junction shows a germline mismatch at one end, possibly a read error. The V call is TRBV15, the J call TRBJ2-7; TRBD1 is a possible D gene (6 bases). The CDR3 has 14 residues. Germline-derived CDR1 and CDR2 are LNHNV and YYDKDF (reference sequence). CDR3: CTTSRDQQGYEQYF. The CDR3 coding sequence is TGTACCACCAGCAGAGATCAACAGGGCTACGAGCAGTACTTC.

The genes are TRBV5-1 and TRBJ1-1; 10 bases are a match to TRBD1. The CDR3 consists of 16 residues. Germline V gene sequence: CDR1 SGHRS, CDR2 YFSETQ. Trimming cost V 4 bases and J 3 bases; bases outside gene matches: 9. This CDR3 is CASSRGDRGWDTEAFF. CDR3 DNA sequence: TGCGCCAGCAGCCGCGGGGACAGGGGCTGGGACACTGAAGCTTTCTTT. The entire variable domain, with the rest obtained from reference TRBV5-1 and TRBJ1-1, is as follows: KAGVTQTPRYLIKTRGQQVTLSCSPISGHRSVSWYQQTPGQGLQFLFEYFSETQRNKGNFPGRFSGRQFSNSRSEMNVSTLELGDSALYLCASSRGDRGWDTEAFFGQGTRLTVV.

The chain combines TRBV7-2 with TRBJ1-6; the D gene is possibly TRBD1 (5 bases). V shed 1 base and J shed 8 bases, with 6 bases lying between them. The germline V gene encodes CDR1 SGHTA and CDR2 FQGNSA. This CDR3 has 13 residues. Here the CDR3 reads CASSLGQYSPLHF. The CDR3 DNA reads as TGTGCCAGCAGCTTAGGACAGTATTCACCCCTCCACTTT.

The V call is TRBV6-1, the J call TRBJ2-1; tentative D call: TRBD1 (6 bases). V was cut by 0 bases and J by 4 bases, with 10 bases left in between. Germline-derived CDR1 and CDR2 are MNHNS and SASEGT. The CDR3 totals 15 residues. CDR3 DNA sequence: TGTGCCAGCAGTGAAGCCTGGGGGCCTTACAATGAGCAGTTCTTC. Encoded protein: CASSEAWGPYNEQFF.

V is TRBV7-3 and J is TRBJ2-1; 7 nucleotides match TRBD1. With V trimmed by 4 bases and J by 5 bases, 5 bases remained unmatched. This CDR3 spans 14 amino acids. Per the germline V gene, CDR1 is SGHTA and CDR2 is FQGTGA. The CDR3 protein is CASSWDRMNNEQFF. DNA for the CDR3: TGTGCCAGCAGCTGGGACAGAATGAACAATGAGCAGTTCTTC. Looking up the rest from reference TRBV7-3 and TRBJ2-1 gives the full variable domain: GAGVSQTPSNKVTEKGKYVELRCDPISGHTALYWYRQSLGQGPEFLIYFQGTGAADDSGLPNDRFFAVRPEGSVSTLKIQRTERGDSAVYLCASSWDRMNNEQFFGPGTRLTVL.

As concerns this clone: This same CDR3 is encoded by further DNA sequences in the sample. The V gene is TRBV6-5, the J gene TRBJ2-2; D uncertain. Trimming shortened V by 0 bases and J by 1 base, and 9 bases separated the two germline ends. Germline CDR1 MNHEY, CDR2 SVGAGI. The CDR3 is made up of 16 amino acids. CDR3 in amino acids: CASSYSTTMNTGELFF. The CDR3 DNA follows: TGTGCCAGCAGTTACTCGACGACAATGAACACCGGGGAGCTGTTTTTT.